The clone carrying this T cell receptor (beta chain) appeared many times. This record comes from a study of human T cells and chemical hapten exposure. MiXCR was run by TCRdb on the RACE reads, yielding one entry per CDR3 protein. The sample includes 96,000 or so distinct CDR3 sequences, approximately 9.3% seen only once; the top ten take just over 2%. The sample's time point: patch test 2, 6 weeks after DPC sensitization. The sample's treatment: therapeutic diphenylcyclopropenone sensitization with weekly scalp DPC. Total RNA was extracted from unfractionated whole blood. Losses at the gene ends were 6 bases for V and 4 bases for J; bases not matched to a gene: 6. The CDR3 sequence is 14 residues long. Germline V gives CDR1 MDHEN, CDR2 SYDVKM.

The chain employs TRBV28 and TRBJ1-2, with 9 bases matching TRBD1. The origin of this receptor is a middle-aged woman with alopecia areata. Some clones in this sample may be carry-over from other donors' samples. Specimen: whole blood, collected in connection with sensitization to the hapten diphenylcyclopropenone (DPC). The DNA for the CDR3 is TGTGCCAGCAGAACCGGGACAGGGCTCTATGGCTACACCTTC. It encodes CASRTGTGLYGYTF.